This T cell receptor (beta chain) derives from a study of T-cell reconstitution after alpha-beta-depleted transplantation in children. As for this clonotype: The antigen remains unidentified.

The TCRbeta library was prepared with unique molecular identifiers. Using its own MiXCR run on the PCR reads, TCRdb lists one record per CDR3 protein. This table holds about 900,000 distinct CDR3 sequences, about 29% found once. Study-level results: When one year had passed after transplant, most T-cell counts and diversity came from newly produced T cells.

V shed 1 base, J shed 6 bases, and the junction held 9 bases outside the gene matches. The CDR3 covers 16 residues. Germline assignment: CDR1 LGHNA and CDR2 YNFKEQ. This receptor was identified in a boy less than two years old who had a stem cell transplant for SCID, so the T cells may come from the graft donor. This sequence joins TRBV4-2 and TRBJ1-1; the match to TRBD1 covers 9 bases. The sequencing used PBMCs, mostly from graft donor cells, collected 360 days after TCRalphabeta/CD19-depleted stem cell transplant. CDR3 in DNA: TGTGCCAGCAGCCAAGCTTGGGACAGGGTAATCGCTGAAGCTTTCTTT. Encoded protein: CASSQAWDRVIAEAFF.